A single sample gave rise to the 17 T cell receptor beta chains below, sequenced in a study of CD8 T cells in ankylosing spondylitis. TCRdb redid the calling of the 5' RACE reads with MiXCR, one entry per CDR3 protein. The data hold about 130,000 distinct CDR3 sequences, with approximately 9.9% observed a single time. Sequenced input: blood, either unsorted or a sorted T cell fraction (not recorded which). The receptors shown here come from a male donor with ankylosing spondylitis or in good health (not recorded which).

This clonotype came up many times. This sequence joins TRBV7-2 and TRBJ1-5; a possible D gene is TRBD1 (6 bases). Trimming cost V 5 bases and J 7 bases, with 9 bases left between them. The CDR3 has 12 amino acids. CDR1 and CDR2 from the germline V gene are SGHTA and FQGNSA. The CDR3 here is CASSKTGQPQHF. CDR3 DNA sequence: TGTGCCAGCAGCAAGACAGGCCAGCCCCAGCATTTT. Full variable domain (missing parts from reference TRBV7-2 and TRBJ1-5): GAGVSQSPSNKVTEKGKDVELRCDPISGHTALYWYRQSLGQGLEFLIYFQGNSAPDKSGLPSDRFSAERTGGSVSTLTIQRTQQEDSAVYLCASSKTGQPQHFGDGTRLSIL.

The V gene is TRBV7-8, the J gene TRBJ2-1; no definite D call. The germline V gene encodes CDR1 SGHVS and CDR2 FQNEAQ. The V gene lost 3 bases and the J gene lost 7 bases, with 19 bases spanning the gap. This CDR3 is built from 16 residues. CDR3 nucleotides: TGTGCCAGCAGCTTGACCGGAGCCGGAGTAGAGAATGAGCAGTTCTTC. Translated: CASSLTGAGVENEQFF.

This clonotype was recorded at least ten times. V gene TRBV6-6 combines with J gene TRBJ2-5; D tentatively reads TRBD1 or TRBD2 (5 bases each). Trimming left V 4 bases short and J 5 bases short, with 8 bases between. Looked up from germline, CDR1 is MNHNY and CDR2 is SVGAGI (reference sequence). The CDR3 has 12 amino acids. The CDR3 loop reads CASSFWGETQYF. The CDR3 DNA follows: TGTGCCAGCAGTTTCTGGGGGGAGACCCAGTACTTC.

Details on this clonotype: This may arise from a read error, as a much more abundant clone is one base away. Given the absence of the conserved phenylalanine or tryptophan at the CDR3 end, a read error is likely. The chain joins TRBV7-9 to TRBJ2-7, with TRBD2 identical over 9 bases. The germline V gene encodes CDR1 SEHNR and CDR2 FQNEAQ (reference sequence). The CDR3 is 13 amino acids. With V trimmed by 4 bases and J by 5 bases, 3 bases remained unmatched. The CDR3 spells CASSWGLADEQYL. For the CDR3, the DNA is TGTGCCAGCAGCTGGGGACTAGCTGACGAGCAGTACTTG.

The chain is built from TRBV20-1 and TRBJ2-5; 7 bases are shared with TRBD2. Per germline, CDR1 DFQATT and CDR2 SNEGSKA (reference sequence). V lost 5 bases, J lost 5 bases, and 8 bases stayed unmatched. The CDR3 totals 13 residues. The CDR3 nucleotides read TGCAGTGCTCCGCGGACTAGTCGGGAGACCCAGTACTTC. Amino acids: CSAPRTSRETQYF.

Turning to this clonotype: One junction end does not reproduce the germline sequence, and a read error may be involved. The chain combines TRBV20-1 with TRBJ2-1; 11 bases agree with TRBD2. The germline gives CDR1 DFQATT, CDR2 SNEGSKA (reference sequence). This CDR3 comprises 21 residues. The CDR3, as DNA: TGCAGTGCTAGAGCCTTTCGACTAGCGGGACGGGCGGCCAGCTCCTACAATGAGCATTTCTTC. This codes for CSARAFRLAGRAASSYNEHFF.

J is TRBJ1-1 and V is TRBV7-9; no clear D. The CDR3 consists of 12 residues. Trimming removed 1 base at V and 7 bases at J, with 7 bases between. Germline V lookup: CDR1 SEHNR, CDR2 FQNEAQ (reference sequence). The CDR3 loop reads CASSLGTGEAFF. CDR3 sequence (DNA): TGTGCCAGCAGCTTAGGGACCGGTGAAGCTTTCTTT.

The CDR3 coding sequence is TGTGCCAGCAGCTTAACCGGGACAGGGCCTAATGAGCAGTTCTTC. This encodes CASSLTGTGPNEQFF. V is TRBV7-9 and J is TRBJ2-1; TRBD1 matches 9 bases. J was trimmed by 7 bases and V by 2 bases; bases with no gene match: 6. The CDR3 runs to 15 residues. Per the germline V gene, CDR1 is SEHNR and CDR2 is FQNEAQ (reference sequence).

This clonotype was detected ten times or more. The rearrangement uses TRBV5-1 and TRBJ2-7, with D perhaps given as TRBD1 or TRBD2 (5 bases each). Trimming shortened V by 4 bases and J by 3 bases, and 14 bases separated the two germline ends. Germline CDR1 SGHRS, CDR2 YFSETQ. This CDR3 is built from 14 residues. CDR3 DNA: TGCGCCAGCAGCACGGGGACCGATAGCTACGAGCAGTACTTC. This codes for CASSTGTDSYEQYF.

In its sample, this clonotype was seen a few times. The chain couples TRBV7-2 to TRBJ2-1; TRBD2 is a possible D gene (5 bases). CDR3 size: 14 residues. V was clipped by 10 bases and J by 0 bases, with 13 bases between them. Germline V gives CDR1 SGHTA, CDR2 FQGNSA. The DNA for the CDR3 is TGTGCCACCCAGCGGTCGAGCTCCTACAATGAGCAGTTCTTC. This gives the protein CATQRSSSYNEQFF. Supplemented by reference TRBV7-2 and TRBJ2-1, the full variable domain reads GAGVSQSPSNKVTEKGKDVELRCDPISGHTALYWYRQSLGQGLEFLIYFQGNSAPDKSGLPSDRFSAERTGGSVSTLTIQRTQQEDSAVYLCATQRSSSYNEQFFGPGTRLTVL.

The chain links TRBV3-1 to TRBJ2-3; D might be TRBD2 (6 bases). CDR1 is LGHDT, CDR2 YNNKEL, per germline (reference sequence). The CDR3 totals 14 residues. Trimming removed 6 bases at V and 2 bases at J, with 12 bases between. The CDR3 loop is CASSAGLNTDTQYF. Here the CDR3 DNA reads TGTGCCAGCAGTGCAGGACTAAACACAGATACGCAGTATTTT.

There are many counts of this clonotype. The V call is TRBV7-2, the J call TRBJ1-1; D is unresolved. The germline V gene encodes CDR1 SGHTA and CDR2 FQGNSA. CDR3 length: 12 amino acids. V gave up 2 bases and J gave up 7 bases, with 8 bases separating them. CDR3 protein: CASSLRVGEAFF. CDR3 bases: TGTGCCAGCAGCTTAAGGGTGGGTGAAGCTTTCTTT.

The chain recombines TRBV12-3 or TRBV12-4 with TRBJ2-7, with 8 nucleotides matching TRBD2. This CDR3 contains 13 residues. The V segment lost 5 bases and the J segment 6 bases; nucleotides outside the gene matches: 6. The CDR3 region has the DNA TGTGCCAGCAGTGTAAGCGGGAGTGGCGAGCAGTACTTC. Translating gives CASSVSGSGEQYF.

The chain recombines TRBV27 with TRBJ2-2; tentatively, D is TRBD1 or TRBD2 (5 bases each). Germline V gives CDR1 MNHEY, CDR2 SMNVEV (reference sequence). The germline V and J ends were trimmed by 4 bases and 2 bases, with 11 bases remaining between them. This CDR3 contains 15 residues. The CDR3: CASSWVGANTGELFF. The CDR3 nucleotides are TGTGCCAGCAGTTGGGTCGGGGCAAACACCGGGGAGCTGTTTTTT.

This clonotype was picked up a small number of times. Here the CDR3 DNA reads TGTGCCAGCAGCATCGGGACCACCCCCTTGCGCTCCCAGCAGTACTTC. Amino acid sequence: CASSIGTTPLRSQQYF. This chain connects TRBV7-2 to TRBJ2-7; either TRBD1 or TRBD2 may supply D (5 bases each). Trimming took off 5 bases at V and 8 bases at J, with 25 bases between the two ends. The CDR3 totals 16 residues. Germline assignment: CDR1 SGHTA and CDR2 FQGNSA.

The chain recombines TRBV6-1 with TRBJ2-3; 7 bases are shared with TRBD1. Looked up from germline, CDR1 is MNHNS and CDR2 is SASEGT. Trimming at V came to 5 bases and at J to 2 bases, leaving 4 bases not matched to a gene. The CDR3 consists of 14 residues. The CDR3 protein is CASSMGQFTDTQYF. The CDR3 region has the DNA TGTGCCAGCAGTATGGGACAGTTCACAGATACGCAGTATTTT.

This clonotype was counted ten times or more. The rearrangement joins TRBV5-1 to TRBJ2-5, with TRBD1 identical over 8 bases. Germline values: CDR1 SGHRS, CDR2 YFSETQ. The CDR3 spans 14 residues. V gave up 3 bases and J gave up 1 base; unmatched junction bases: 2. The CDR3 sequence is CASSYGQGQETQYF. The DNA of the CDR3 is TGCGCCAGCAGCTATGGACAGGGCCAAGAGACCCAGTACTTC.